Following are 26 T cell receptor beta chains from one sample sequenced in a study of blood T cell repertoires in COVID-19. Sequencing was performed with immunoSEQ multiplex PCR; in TCRdb, only in-frame clones are kept and a portion is missing. The sample records about 30,000 clones, around 84% being singletons. Sequencing input: peripheral blood. The receptors stem from a human donor in a cohort sampled during active COVID-19. The donor label of this sample is uncertain.

The V and J genes are TRBV9 and TRBJ2-7, with D possibly TRBD2 on 6 matching bases. V dropped 3 bases and J dropped 1 base, with 11 bases sitting between them. The CDR3 length is 14 residues. Germline values: CDR1 SGDLS, CDR2 YYNGEE. The CDR3 coding sequence is TGTGCCAGCAGCGCGACCGGGACTTCCTACGAGCAGTACTTC. It yields the protein CASSATGTSYEQYF. Full variable domain (missing parts from reference TRBV9 and TRBJ2-7): DSGVTQTPKHLITATGQRVTLRCSPRSGDLSVYWYQQSLDQGLQFLIQYYNGEERAKGNILERFSAQQFPDLHSELNLSSLELGDSALYFCASSATGTSYEQYFGPGTRLTVT.

The sample holds a few counts of this clone. The chain carries TRBV3-1 (or the pseudogene TRBV3-2) and TRBJ2-7; 9 bases line up with TRBD1. Germline lookup yields CDR1 LGHDT and CDR2 YNNKEL (reference sequence). The CDR3 runs 14 residues. Germline trimming cut 5 bases from V and 7 bases from J; bases unmatched to any gene: 9. CDR3 region: CASSNRDRAEEQYF. The CDR3, as DNA: TGTGCCAGCAGCAACCGGGACAGGGCCGAGGAGCAGTACTTC.

V and J are TRBV3-1 (or the pseudogene TRBV3-2) and TRBJ2-3; D may be TRBD2 (5 bases). The V end was cut by 0 bases, the J end by 6 bases, with 16 bases between. Germline V gene data show CDR1 as LGHDT and CDR2 as YNNKEL (reference sequence). CDR3 length: 16 amino acids. DNA of the CDR3: TGTGCCAGCAGCCAAGAGAGAAACCTAGCTAGGGATACGCAGTATTTT. Protein sequence: CASSQERNLARDTQYF.

This sequence joins TRBV29-1 and TRBJ2-5; TRBD2 matches 8 bases. The CDR3 length is 15 residues. The ends lost 5 bases at V and 1 base at J; junction bases unmatched: 9. Germline CDR1 SQVTM, CDR2 ANQGSEA. CDR3 residues: CSVQRSGGTQETQYF. The CDR3 nucleotides read TGCAGCGTTCAGAGAAGCGGGGGCACCCAAGAGACCCAGTACTTC.

The chain links TRBV6-5 to TRBJ2-7, with 9 bases fitting TRBD2. The V and J ends lost 2 bases and 5 bases, in that order; junction bases with no gene match: 7. CDR1 MNHEY and CDR2 SVGAGI come from the germline V gene. This CDR3 spans 15 amino acids. The CDR3 here is CASSYRAGGVNEQYF. The CDR3 bases are TGTGCCAGCAGTTACCGGGCGGGAGGGGTTAACGAGCAGTACTTC.

The V and J genes are TRBV2 and TRBJ1-6; D may be TRBD1 (6 bases). The V end lost 3 bases, the J end lost 10 bases, and 13 bases lay between the germline ends. CDR1 and CDR2 from the germline V gene are SNHLY and FYNNEI. The CDR3 runs 14 residues. In DNA form, the CDR3 reads TGTGCCAGCAGTGATCGGGGGGCAGGATCACCCCTCCACTTT. Translated, it gives CASSDRGAGSPLHF. Supplemented by reference TRBV2 and TRBJ1-6, the full variable domain reads EPEVTQTPSHQVTQMGQEVILRCVPISNHLYFYWYRQILGQKVEFLVSFYNNEISEKSEIFDDQFSVERPDGSNFTLKIRSTKLEDSAMYFCASSDRGAGSPLHFGNGTRLTVT.

The chain links TRBV3-1 (or the pseudogene TRBV3-2) to TRBJ2-3, with TRBD2 as a possible D gene (5 bases). Trimming cost V 5 bases and J 6 bases, with 15 bases left between them. The CDR3 spans 14 residues. Germline V gene sequence: CDR1 LGHDT, CDR2 YNNKEL (reference sequence). Here the CDR3 DNA reads TGTGCCAGCAGCAACCGGGCCCGAGGGGATACGCAGTATTTT. Its translation: CASSNRARGDTQYF.

The chain recombines TRBV28 with TRBJ1-1; no clear D. Per germline, CDR1 MDHEN and CDR2 SYDVKM. The CDR3 covers 14 residues. Trimming left V 5 bases short and J 3 bases short, with 13 bases between. CDR3 bases: TGTGCCAGCAGTCCACTAGGCATTTACACTGAAGCTTTCTTT. It is translated as CASSPLGIYTEAFF.

The rearrangement uses TRBV10-3 and TRBJ2-7; D possibly corresponds to TRBD1 (5 bases). V lost 10 bases, J lost 2 bases, and 12 bases lay in between. CDR3 length equals 12 residues. CDR1 is ENHRY, CDR2 SYGVKD, per germline. CDR3 in DNA: TGTGCCACCATAGACAGAACCTACGAGCAGTACTTC. Amino acids: CATIDRTYEQYF.

This clone was detected a few times. The chain links TRBV18 to TRBJ1-1; no reliable D call. Germline assignment: CDR1 KGHSH and CDR2 LQKENI. There are 12 residues in the CDR3. V was shortened by 3 bases and J by 5 bases, with 7 bases between the two germline ends. In nucleotides, the CDR3 is TGTGCCAGCTCACCCGCGCGGACTGAAGCTTTCTTT. Translated, it gives CASSPARTEAFF.

The rearrangement links TRBV5-1 to TRBJ1-1; possible D gene TRBD1, 6 bases. The ends were cut back, 0 bases at V and 5 bases at J, with 14 bases in the middle. This CDR3 region has 15 residues. Germline V lookup: CDR1 SGHRS, CDR2 YFSETQ. For the CDR3, the DNA is TGCGCCAGCAGCTTGGCGGGGGGGCTGGGGACTGAAGCTTTCTTT. This translates into CASSLAGGLGTEAFF.

This chain links TRBV11-2 with TRBJ2-7, with 9 bases lining up with TRBD1. Per germline, CDR1 SGHAT and CDR2 FQNNGV. Unmatched junction bases numbered 2, after V lost 0 bases and J lost 2 bases. The CDR3 runs to 15 residues. This CDR3 is CASSLDRDRAYEQYF. CDR3 DNA sequence: TGTGCCAGCAGCTTAGATAGGGACAGGGCCTACGAGCAGTACTTC.

This rearrangement joins TRBV3-1 (or the pseudogene TRBV3-2) to TRBJ1-4; 8 bases are a match to TRBD1. This CDR3 has 16 amino acids. Germline V lookup: CDR1 LGHDT, CDR2 YNNKEL (reference sequence). J lost 7 bases, V lost 0 bases, and 7 bases had no gene match. CDR3 bases: TGTGCCAGCAGCCAAGATCTAGAGACAGGGGTTGAAAAACTGTTTTTT. The encoded protein is CASSQDLETGVEKLFF.

This clone has just one count. This rearrangement joins TRBV5-1 to TRBJ1-1; 7 bases are shared with TRBD1. CDR3 size: 14 residues. CDR1 and CDR2 from the germline V gene are SGHRS and YFSETQ. The V segment lost 4 bases and the J segment 1 base; nucleotides outside the gene matches: 4. In nucleotides, the CDR3 is TGCGCCAGCAGCCGACAGGGTGAGAACACTGAAGCTTTCTTT. Translation gives CASSRQGENTEAFF.

This clone was seen once. The chain joins TRBV27 to TRBJ2-1; 11 positions match TRBD2. V shed 10 bases, J shed 3 bases, and the junction held 8 bases outside the gene matches. Per germline, CDR1 MNHEY and CDR2 SMNVEV (reference sequence). This CDR3 region has 15 residues. In nucleotides, the CDR3 is TGTGCCACTTCAGCGACTAGCGGGAACTACAATGAGCAGTTCTTC. It translates to CATSATSGNYNEQFF.

This clone was observed a few times. This chain uses TRBV19 with TRBJ2-2, with 7 bases that match TRBD1. The J segment lost 2 bases and the V segment lost 5 bases, leaving 8 bases of the junction unmatched. Germline CDR1 and CDR2: LNHDA and SQIVND (reference sequence). The CDR3 has 16 residues. CDR3 protein: CASSVRGRGNTGELFF. The CDR3 nucleotides are TGTGCCAGTAGTGTGAGGGGGCGCGGAAACACCGGGGAGCTGTTTTTT.

V is TRBV12-3 or TRBV12-4 and J is TRBJ2-1; TRBD2 agrees at 7 bases. The CDR3 extends over 13 amino acids. Unmatched junction bases numbered 4, after V lost 1 base and J lost 10 bases. This CDR3 reads CASSLVSGAEQFF. CDR3 nucleotide sequence: TGTGCCAGCAGTTTAGTGAGCGGGGCCGAGCAGTTCTTC.

The chain recombines TRBV15 with TRBJ1-4; 8 bases are a match to TRBD1. This CDR3 has 13 amino acids. V lost 7 bases and J lost 6; bases outside the gene matches: 4. From germline, CDR1 is LNHNV and CDR2 YYDKDF (reference sequence). CDR3 sequence: CATKQGADEKLFF. The CDR3, as DNA: TGTGCCACCAAGCAGGGGGCAGATGAAAAACTGTTTTTT.

The rearrangement uses TRBV5-4 and TRBJ2-7; D not resolved. In germline, CDR1 is SGHNT, CDR2 YYREEE (reference sequence). The CDR3 has 13 amino acids. The V and J ends lost 0 bases and 7 bases respectively, with 11 bases between them. CDR3: CASSLELVSEQYF. CDR3 bases: TGTGCCAGCAGCTTGGAGCTAGTAAGTGAGCAGTACTTC.

The V and J genes are TRBV5-1 and TRBJ2-3, with 9 bases that match TRBD1. The CDR3 runs 15 residues. Germline-derived CDR1 and CDR2 are SGHRS and YFSETQ. V dropped 8 bases and J dropped 2; count of bases not matched to a gene: 9. CDR3 in amino acids: CASTVQGALTDTQYF. The CDR3 coding sequence is TGCGCCAGTACGGTACAGGGGGCCCTCACAGATACGCAGTATTTT.

The CDR3 DNA reads TGCAGCGCCTTGAGGCTAGGGAGTTACAATGAGCAGTTCTTC. As protein: CSALRLGSYNEQFF. The chain carries TRBV29-1 and TRBJ2-1; tentative D call: TRBD2 (5 bases). CDR3 size: 14 residues. From germline, CDR1 is SQVTM and CDR2 ANQGSEA. The V and J ends lost 7 bases and 4 bases respectively, with 17 bases between them.

The chain combines TRBV27 with TRBJ1-5, with 7 positions matching TRBD1. V was pared by 5 bases and J by 4 bases, with 2 bases of the junction left unmatched. This CDR3 contains 13 residues. Looked up from germline, CDR1 is MNHEY and CDR2 is SMNVEV (reference sequence). This CDR3 is CASSRDRNQPQHF. The DNA of the CDR3 is TGTGCCAGCAGTCGGGACAGAAATCAGCCCCAGCATTTT.

The rearrangement links TRBV18 to TRBJ2-3; the match to TRBD2 covers 8 bases. Looked up from germline, CDR1 is KGHSH and CDR2 is LQKENI. The CDR3 spans 14 residues. The trim removed 2 bases at V and 4 bases at J, leaving 2 bases unmatched. As DNA, the CDR3 is TGTGCCAGCTCACCAAGCGGGAGTGCAGATACGCAGTATTTT. This codes for CASSPSGSADTQYF.

This clone was seen just once. The chain recombines TRBV2 with TRBJ2-7; 8 bases are a match to TRBD1. Germline CDR1 reads SNHLY; CDR2 reads FYNNEI. This CDR3 is 15 amino acids long. The ends lost 2 bases at V and 1 base at J; junction bases unmatched: 4. The CDR3 loop is CASSESGTGSYEQYF. In nucleotides, the CDR3 is TGTGCCAGCAGTGAATCCGGGACAGGATCCTACGAGCAGTACTTC.

The gene calls are TRBV27 and TRBJ2-3, with 14 bases lining up with TRBD2. The CDR3 is made up of 17 amino acids. The ends lost 7 bases at V and 2 bases at J; junction bases unmatched: 8. Germline CDR1 MNHEY, CDR2 SMNVEV (reference sequence). This CDR3 reads CASTKTSGRGNTDTQYF. The CDR3 bases are TGTGCCAGCACTAAGACTAGCGGGAGGGGCAACACAGATACGCAGTATTTT.

This chain uses TRBV27 with TRBJ2-7, with 9 bases aligning to TRBD1. Germline lookup yields CDR1 MNHEY and CDR2 SMNVEV (reference sequence). V was pared by 6 bases and J by 1 base, with 7 bases of the junction left unmatched. The CDR3 covers 15 residues. CDR3 DNA sequence: TGTGCCAGCAGGGGTGCCGGGACAGGGTCCTACGAGCAGTACTTC. Translating it yields CASRGAGTGSYEQYF.